This T cell receptor (beta chain) was obtained from a study of OX40 agonist ivuxolimab in advanced cancers. Study-level points and caveats: Antigen specificity of clonally expanded peripheral T cells was not established. Both blood CD4+ and CD8+ T cells showed clonal growth by week 6 at 0.1 to 3.0 mg/kg. Average numbers of expanded clones were greater in CD8+ T cells than in CD4+.

Notes on this clone: Antigen specificity is unknown.

Profiled with immunoSEQ multiplex PCR; TCRdb holds only in-frame clones, not every one. The sample has about 77,000 clones, around 88% seen once. CDR1 is SGHVS and CDR2 is FQNEAQ in the germline V gene. The V gene lost 6 bases and the J gene lost 5 bases, with 17 bases spanning the gap. The CDR3 has 15 residues. The starting material was CD4+ or CD8+ T cells sorted from blood, obtained in a trial of the OX40 agonist ivuxolimab. The TCR comes from an adult with an advanced solid tumor such as melanoma, head and neck, liver or kidney cancer. V and J are TRBV7-8 and TRBJ1-5; D might be TRBD1 (6 bases). CDR3: CASSPLSAGDQPQHF. CDR3 nucleotide sequence: TGTGCCAGCAGTCCCTTGAGTGCAGGGGATCAGCCCCAGCATTTT.